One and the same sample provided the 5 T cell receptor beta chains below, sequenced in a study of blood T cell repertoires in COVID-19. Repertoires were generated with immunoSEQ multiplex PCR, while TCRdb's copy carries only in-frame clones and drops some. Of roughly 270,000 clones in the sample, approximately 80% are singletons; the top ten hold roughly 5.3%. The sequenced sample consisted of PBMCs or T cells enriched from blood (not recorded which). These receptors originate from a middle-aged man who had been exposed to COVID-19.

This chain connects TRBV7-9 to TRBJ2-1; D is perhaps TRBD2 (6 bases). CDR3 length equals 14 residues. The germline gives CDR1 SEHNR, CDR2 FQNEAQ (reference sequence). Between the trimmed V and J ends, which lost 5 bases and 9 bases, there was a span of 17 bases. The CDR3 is CASSARTSSPEQFF. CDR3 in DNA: TGTGCCAGCAGCGCGCGAACTAGCAGCCCTGAGCAGTTCTTC.

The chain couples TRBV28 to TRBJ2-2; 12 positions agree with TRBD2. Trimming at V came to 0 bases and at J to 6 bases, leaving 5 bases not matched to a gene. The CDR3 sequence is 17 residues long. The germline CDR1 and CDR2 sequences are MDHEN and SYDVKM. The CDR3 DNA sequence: TGTGCCAGCAGTTTATGGTCACTAGCGGGAGGACCCGGGGAGCTGTTTTTT. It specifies CASSLWSLAGGPGELFF. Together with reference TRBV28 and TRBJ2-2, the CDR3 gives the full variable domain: DVKVTQSSRYLVKRTGEKVFLECVQDMDHENMFWYRQDPGLGLRLIYFSYDVKMKEKGDIPEGYSVSREKKERFSLILESASTNQTSMYLCASSLWSLAGGPGELFFGEGSRLTVL.

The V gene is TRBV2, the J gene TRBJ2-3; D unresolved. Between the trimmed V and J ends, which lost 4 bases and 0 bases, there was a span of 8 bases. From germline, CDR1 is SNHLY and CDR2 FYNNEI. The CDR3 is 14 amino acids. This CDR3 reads CASSGKRSTDTQYF. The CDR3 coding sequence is TGTGCCAGCAGTGGGAAGCGAAGCACAGATACGCAGTATTTT.

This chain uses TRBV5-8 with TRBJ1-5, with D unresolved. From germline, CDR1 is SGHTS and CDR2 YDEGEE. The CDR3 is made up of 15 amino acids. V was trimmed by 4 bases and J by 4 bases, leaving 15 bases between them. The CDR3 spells CASSHLRGVNQPQHF. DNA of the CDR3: TGTGCCAGCAGCCACCTTCGGGGAGTTAATCAGCCCCAGCATTTT.

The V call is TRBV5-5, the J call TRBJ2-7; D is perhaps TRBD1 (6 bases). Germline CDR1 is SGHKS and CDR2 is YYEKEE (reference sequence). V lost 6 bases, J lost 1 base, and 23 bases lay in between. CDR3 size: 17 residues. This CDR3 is CASTHSGGISVSYEQYF. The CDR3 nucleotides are TGTGCCAGCACCCATTCTGGGGGCATTTCGGTATCCTACGAGCAGTACTTC.